The TCR beta chain described here comes from a study of OX40 agonist ivuxolimab in advanced cancers. Study background: Dose-escalation patients suffered from hepatocellular carcinoma, melanoma, renal cell or head and neck cancer. Averaging 60 years in age, with a range of about 23 to 79, the cohort was around 83% male. General study findings and limits: Normalized T-cell clonal expansion was also low in some nonresponders. Clonal expansion was seen in CD4+ and CD8+ blood T cells by week 6 at 0.1 to 3.0 mg/kg.

Per the germline V gene, CDR1 is SGHTA and CDR2 is FQGNSA. Germline trimming cut 4 bases from V and 8 bases from J; bases unmatched to any gene: 10. This CDR3 contains 14 residues. Repertoires were generated with immunoSEQ multiplex PCR, while TCRdb's copy carries only in-frame clones and drops some. The sample has tens of thousands of clones; 92% are singletons. Note on this clone: The antigen is unknown.

The specimen was CD4+ or CD8+ T cells sorted from blood, collected in a trial of the OX40 agonist ivuxolimab. The chain is built from TRBV7-2 and TRBJ2-5; 7 bases are a match to TRBD2. The clonotype comes from an adult with an advanced solid tumor such as melanoma, head and neck, liver or kidney cancer. The DNA for the CDR3 is TGTGCCAGCAGCTCCTTAGCGGGTTGGGATACCCAGTACTTC. It encodes CASSSLAGWDTQYF. The full variable domain, completed using reference TRBV7-2 and TRBJ2-5, is GAGVSQSPSNKVTEKGKDVELRCDPISGHTALYWYRQSLGQGLEFLIYFQGNSAPDKSGLPSDRFSAERTGGSVSTLTIQRTQQEDSAVYLCASSSLAGWDTQYFGPGTRLLVL.